The clone carrying this T cell receptor (beta chain) was recorded at least ten times. The antigen is not known. This sample is part of a study of identical twins. Study outcomes and limitations: With monozygotic twins, out-of-frame TCR alpha sharing exceeded what models estimated.

Template switching, a step in the protocol, added a universal primer site, and cDNA carried unique molecular identifiers. Each CDR3 protein gets one entry after TCRdb re-called the 5' RACE reads with MiXCR. The sample comprises around 490,000 distinct CDR3 sequences, 12% to 15% of which are singletons, and 0.44% rests with the top ten. CDR1 is SGHRS and CDR2 is YFSETQ in the germline V gene. This CDR3 comprises 17 residues. The J segment lost 8 bases and the V segment lost 5 bases, leaving 10 bases of the junction unmatched. These data were likewise used in another study, on yellow fever vaccine responses in identical twins.

J is TRBJ2-1 and V is TRBV5-1, with TRBD2 identical over 16 bases. Sequences were obtained from CD4+ T cells sorted from blood. The receptor's source is a woman aged 18-29 years in good health. The CDR3 loop reads CASRVGLAGGPVDEQFF. The DNA of the CDR3 is TGCGCCAGCAGGGTGGGACTAGCGGGAGGGCCTGTAGATGAGCAGTTCTTC.